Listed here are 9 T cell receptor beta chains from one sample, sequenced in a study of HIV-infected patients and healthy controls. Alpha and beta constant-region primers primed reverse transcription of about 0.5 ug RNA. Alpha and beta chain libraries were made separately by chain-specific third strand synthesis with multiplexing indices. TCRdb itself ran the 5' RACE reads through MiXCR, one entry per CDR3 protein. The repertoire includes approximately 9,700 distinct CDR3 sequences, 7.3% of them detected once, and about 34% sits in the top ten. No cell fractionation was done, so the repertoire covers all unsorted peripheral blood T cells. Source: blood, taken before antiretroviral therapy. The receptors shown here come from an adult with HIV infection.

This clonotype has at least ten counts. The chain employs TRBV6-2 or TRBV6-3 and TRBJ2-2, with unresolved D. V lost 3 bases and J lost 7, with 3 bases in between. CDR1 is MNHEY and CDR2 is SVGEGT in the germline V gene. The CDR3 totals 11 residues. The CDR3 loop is CASSYHGELFF. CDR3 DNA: TGTGCCAGCAGTTATCACGGGGAGCTGTTTTTT.

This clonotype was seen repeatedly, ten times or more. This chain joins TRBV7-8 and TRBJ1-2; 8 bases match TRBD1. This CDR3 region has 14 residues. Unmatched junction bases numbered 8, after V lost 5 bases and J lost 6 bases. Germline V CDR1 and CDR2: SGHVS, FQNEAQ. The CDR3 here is CASSPRTGLDGYTF. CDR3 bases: TGTGCCAGCAGCCCTCGGACAGGGTTGGATGGCTACACCTTC.

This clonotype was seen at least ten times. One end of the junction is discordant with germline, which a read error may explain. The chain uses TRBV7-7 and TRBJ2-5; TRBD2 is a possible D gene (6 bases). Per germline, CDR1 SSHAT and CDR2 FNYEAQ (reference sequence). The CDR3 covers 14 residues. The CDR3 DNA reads TGTGCTAGCAGCTCCTGGGGGGTCCAAGAGACCCAGTACTTC. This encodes CASSSWGVQETQYF.

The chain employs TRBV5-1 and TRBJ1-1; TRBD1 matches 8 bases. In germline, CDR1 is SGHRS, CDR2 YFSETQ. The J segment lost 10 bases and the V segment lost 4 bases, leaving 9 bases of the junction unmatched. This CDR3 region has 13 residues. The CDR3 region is CASSPQDRGLAFF. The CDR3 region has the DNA TGCGCCAGCAGCCCCCAAGACAGGGGCCTAGCTTTCTTT.

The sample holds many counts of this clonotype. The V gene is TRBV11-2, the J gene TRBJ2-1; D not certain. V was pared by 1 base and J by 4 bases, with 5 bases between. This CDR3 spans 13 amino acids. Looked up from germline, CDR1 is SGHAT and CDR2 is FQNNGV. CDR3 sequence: CASSLAQYNEQFF. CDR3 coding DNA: TGTGCCAGCAGCTTAGCCCAGTACAATGAGCAGTTCTTC. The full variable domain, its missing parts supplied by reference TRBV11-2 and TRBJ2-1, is EAGVAQSPRYKIIEKRQSVAFWCNPISGHATLYWYQQILGQGPKLLIQFQNNGVVDDSQLPKDRFSAERLKGVDSTLKIQPAKLEDSAVYLCASSLAQYNEQFFGPGTRLTVL.

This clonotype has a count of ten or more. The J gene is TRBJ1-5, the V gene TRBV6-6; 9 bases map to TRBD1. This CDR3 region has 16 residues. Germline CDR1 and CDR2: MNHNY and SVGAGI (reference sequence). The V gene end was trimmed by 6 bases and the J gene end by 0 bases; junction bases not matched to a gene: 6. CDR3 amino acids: CASRDRGRYSNQPQHF. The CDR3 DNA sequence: TGTGCCAGCAGGGACAGGGGACGTTATAGCAATCAGCCCCAGCATTTT.

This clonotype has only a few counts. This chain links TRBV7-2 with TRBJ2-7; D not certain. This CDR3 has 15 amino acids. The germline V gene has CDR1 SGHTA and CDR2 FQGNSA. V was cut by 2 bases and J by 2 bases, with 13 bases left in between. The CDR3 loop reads CASSLSHGQAYEQYF. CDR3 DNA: TGTGCCAGCAGCTTATCCCATGGCCAGGCCTACGAGCAGTACTTC.

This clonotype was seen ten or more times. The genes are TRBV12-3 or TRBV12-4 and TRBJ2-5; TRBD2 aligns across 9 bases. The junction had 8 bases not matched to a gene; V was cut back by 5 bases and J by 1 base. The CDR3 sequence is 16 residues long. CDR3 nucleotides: TGTGCCAGCAGTCTCTCACCGACTAGCGGCCAAGAGACCCAGTACTTC. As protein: CASSLSPTSGQETQYF.

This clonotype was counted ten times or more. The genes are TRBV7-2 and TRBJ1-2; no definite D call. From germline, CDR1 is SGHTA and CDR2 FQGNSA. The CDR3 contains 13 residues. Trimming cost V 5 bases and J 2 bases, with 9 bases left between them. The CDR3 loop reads CASSLGTNYGYTF. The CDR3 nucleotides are TGTGCCAGCAGCCTGGGAACCAACTATGGCTACACCTTC.